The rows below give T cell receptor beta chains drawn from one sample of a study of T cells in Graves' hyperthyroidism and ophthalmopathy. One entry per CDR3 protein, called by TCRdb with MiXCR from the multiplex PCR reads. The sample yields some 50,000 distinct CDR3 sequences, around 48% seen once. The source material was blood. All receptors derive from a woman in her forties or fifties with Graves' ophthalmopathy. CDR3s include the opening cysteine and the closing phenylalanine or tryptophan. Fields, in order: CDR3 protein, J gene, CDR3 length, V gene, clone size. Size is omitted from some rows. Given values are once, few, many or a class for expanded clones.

CDR3: CASSPGSGTGAPNTEAFF; J: TRBJ1-1; length: 18; V: TRBV5-4; size: many
CDR3: CSARDQGSWNTEAFF; J: TRBJ1-1; length: 15; V: TRBV20-1; size: many
CDR3: CASSLEAGRIDQPQHF; J: TRBJ1-5; length: 16; V: TRBV5-1; size: many
CDR3: CASTHPGTSVNNEQFF; J: TRBJ2-1; length: 16; V: TRBV10-1; size: NA
CDR3: CSARSTGRDYGYTF; J: TRBJ1-2; length: 14; V: TRBV20-1; size: once
CDR3: CASSLGQDSYEQYF; J: TRBJ2-7; length: 14; V: TRBV7-3; size: once
CDR3: CASSLSSGEYEQYF; J: TRBJ2-7; length: 14; V: TRBV7-2; size: NA
CDR3: CASSLGTGWDTQYF; J: TRBJ2-3; length: 14; V: TRBV7-9; size: medium-sized
CDR3: CASSSQGTGGHTGELFF; J: TRBJ2-2; length: 17; V: TRBV5-1; size: many
CDR3: CASSTDRGRQETQYF; J: TRBJ2-5; length: 15; V: TRBV6-6; size: many
CDR3: CASSQGQGQPQHF; J: TRBJ1-5; length: 13; V: TRBV7-3; size: many
CDR3: CAISRDRGGGEQFF; J: TRBJ2-1; length: 14; V: TRBV10-3; size: many
CDR3: CASSTRQGAVNEKLFF; J: TRBJ1-4; length: 16; V: TRBV5-1; size: many
CDR3: CASSIAHSRELTDTLHF; J: TRBJ2-3; length: 17; V: TRBV19; size: NA
CDR3: CASSLGRTDTQYF; J: TRBJ2-3; length: 13; V: TRBV5-1; size: many
CDR3: CASSLGGSSNQPQHF; J: TRBJ1-5; length: 15; V: TRBV7-6; size: NA